Sequencing of this T cell receptor (beta chain) was carried out in a study of blood T cell repertoires in COVID-19 (dated by TCRdb to between 2020 and 2021). For the wider study: Samples covering the acute and convalescent phases of COVID-19 were provided by collaborators in the United States, Italy and Spain. The dataset comprised deeply sampled blood TCRbeta repertoires from subjects exposed to, actively infected with, or recovered from COVID-19. The repertoires were made available in a free public database intended to serve as a resource for research on the immune response to SARS-CoV-2. Samples were obtained from the ongoing ImmuneRACE study (first 160 participants) and from roughly 1,300 subjects provided by 6 global collaborators. Where available, HLA class I and class II types were obtained from metadata supplied by the sample provider rather than from assay-based typing. The material from the prospective study consisted of cDNA or gDNA derived from T cells, B-cell-depleted T cells, or PBMCs. Nearly every sample came with metadata listing a de-identified subject ID, COVID-19 status, age in years and sex. General conclusions and limits of the study: How much clinical and demographic metadata was included differed by source and by participant, and the metadata was provided uncurated.

CDR1 and CDR2 were assigned from the germline V gene as SGDLS and YYNGEE. The CDR3 starts with the cysteine, ends with the phenylalanine, and has 15 residues. Just the 45-base CDR3 DNA is kept, in frame starting at base 1. The germline V end is reduced by 0 bases and the J end by 8 bases; junction bases left unmatched: 8. Points on this clone: Its specific antigen is unknown. Per-base qualities were not stored, and no clone one base away is much larger.

Collaborating institutions collected whole blood in K2EDTA tubes following their own protocols. For TCRbeta analysis, collaborator samples were shipped as frozen whole blood, as isolated PBMCs, or as DNA extracted from either sample type. The immunoSEQ Assay, a bias-controlled multiplex PCR, was used to amplify TCRbeta CDR3 regions from genomic DNA. On the authors' methods: Nucleated cell counts per sample were estimated from amplification of reference gene primers within the assay. To quantify the absolute abundance of each unique TCRbeta CDR3 rearrangement, sequence reads were collapsed and filtered. For each sample, productive Simpson clonality was calculated as the square root of Simpson's diversity index over productive rearrangements. Drawn from immuneACCESS, this table holds only the in-frame rearrangements with V and J called that TCRdb kept. Clones are partly lost; checked studies trace under half to an unresolved V gene and leave the rest unexplained. The DNA gave D and trimming, while V, J and clone size come from that table. In this sample the table shows around 190,000 clones, 70% to 85% of which occur a single time. The ten most abundant clones make up 5.5% to 7.5% of the sample.

This TCR derives from a human donor in a cohort sampled during active COVID-19. The sequence joins TRBV9 to TRBJ2-1, and 7 bases in between align with TRBD2. The sequencing input was peripheral blood. The base sequence is TGTGCCAGCAGCGTAGACGGGACTACCTTCTATGAGCAGTTCTTC. This yields the protein CASSVDGTTFYEQFF.